Presented here are 8 T cell receptor beta chains from one specimen sequenced in a study of blood T cell repertoires in COVID-19. TCRdb's table, derived via immunoSEQ multiplex PCR, lists solely in-frame clones and lacks some. The table shows about 40,000 clones, with more than 90% occurring only once. The sequenced sample consisted of peripheral blood. These TCRs come from a woman aged 80 or older with acute or convalescent COVID-19.

V and J are TRBV2 and TRBJ1-3, with 7 bases that match TRBD1. The germline V gene has CDR1 SNHLY and CDR2 FYNNEI. The CDR3 contains 14 residues. Trimming at V came to 4 bases and at J to 2 bases, leaving 2 bases not matched to a gene. This CDR3 reads CASSGQGAGNTIYF. Here the CDR3 DNA reads TGTGCCAGCAGTGGACAGGGAGCTGGAAACACCATATATTTT.

This clone has only one observation. The J gene is TRBJ1-2, the V gene TRBV29-1; TRBD1 agrees at 9 bases. Germline V lookup: CDR1 SQVTM, CDR2 ANQGSEA. V shed 6 bases and J 6 bases; nucleotides not matched to a gene: 8. CDR3 length: 13 residues. The CDR3 reads CSVAGTGSDGYTF. CDR3 bases: TGCAGCGTCGCCGGGACAGGGTCGGATGGCTACACCTTC.

This chain connects TRBV30 to TRBJ2-2, with 8 bases aligning to TRBD2. Trimming took 4 bases from V and 3 from J; bases not matched to a gene: 4. CDR3 length: 14 residues. Germline CDR1 and CDR2: GTSNPN and SVGIG (reference sequence). CDR3 coding DNA: TGTGCCTGGAACGGGGGGGGCGACACCGGGGAGCTGTTTTTT. This translates into CAWNGGGDTGELFF.

The CDR3 DNA reads as TGTGCCGTCCGAGGCTCTGGGGCCAACGTCCTGACTTTC. Amino acids: CAVRGSGANVLTF. The rearrangement joins TRBV12-3 or TRBV12-4 to TRBJ2-6; D not resolved. The CDR3 has 13 amino acids. With 11 bases removed from V and 0 bases from J, the gap between germline ends came to 8 bases.

The chain joins TRBV24-1 to TRBJ2-5, with D tentatively TRBD2 (5 bases). CDR1 is KGHDR, CDR2 SFDVKD, per germline. The length of the CDR3 is 13 residues. Deletions cut 2 bases from V and 4 bases from J, with 7 bases between. The CDR3 DNA is TGTGCCACCAGTGATTCCCGGGGAGAGACCCAGTACTTC. It specifies CATSDSRGETQYF.

This chain uses TRBV7-9 with TRBJ2-3, with 9 bases that match TRBD2. From germline, CDR1 is SEHNR and CDR2 FQNEAQ (reference sequence). CDR3 length equals 16 residues. The V and J ends lost 2 bases and 4 bases, in that order; junction bases with no gene match: 7. This CDR3 is CASSLRLAGNSDTQYF. For the CDR3, the DNA is TGTGCCAGCAGCTTAAGGCTAGCGGGGAACTCAGATACGCAGTATTTT.

This chain links TRBV18 with TRBJ2-7, with 9 positions matching TRBD1. Germline loops: CDR1 KGHSH, CDR2 LQKENI. CDR3 length equals 16 residues. V trimming: 3 bases; J trimming: 4 bases; junction bases outside the gene matches: 10. As DNA, the CDR3 is TGTGCCAGCTCACCTATTTTCACAGGGGGCCAATACGAGCAGTACTTC. The encoded protein is CASSPIFTGGQYEQYF.

The chain combines TRBV7-9 with TRBJ2-1; TRBD2 aligns across 8 bases. The germline V gene has CDR1 SEHNR and CDR2 FQNEAQ (reference sequence). The CDR3 has 16 residues. V was pared by 5 bases and J by 10 bases, with 16 bases of the junction left unmatched. CDR3 DNA sequence: TGTGCCAGCAGCCCCGGGGTAGCGGGGTCCCCAGGGGAGCAGTTCTTC. The encoded protein is CASSPGVAGSPGEQFF.